The 10 T cell receptor beta chains listed next were all sequenced from one sample in a study of T-cell reconstitution after alpha-beta-depleted transplantation in children. Molecular barcoding with unique molecular identifiers was used for the TCRbeta library. TCRdb redid the calling of the PCR reads with MiXCR, one entry per CDR3 protein. The sample has 210,000 or so distinct CDR3 sequences; around 10% are singletons. This material consisted of PBMCs from the stem cell graft donor, taken from the stem cell graft. Receptors originate from a human donor who donated a stem cell graft to a child with acute lymphoblastic leukemia.

This clonotype showed up just a few times. The chain joins TRBV7-2 to TRBJ1-6; no reliable D call. Deletions cut 5 bases from V and 8 bases from J, with 7 bases between. The CDR3 runs 12 residues. Germline V gene lookup returns CDR1 SGHTA and CDR2 FQGNSA. In nucleotides, the CDR3 is TGTGCCAGCAGCCAAGCGTATTCACCCCTCCACTTT. As protein: CASSQAYSPLHF.

This clonotype was counted between two and nine times. This chain uses TRBV27 with TRBJ1-2; TRBD1 might be the D (6 bases). The CDR3 has 14 residues. Germline V gives CDR1 MNHEY, CDR2 SMNVEV (reference sequence). Trimming took 3 bases from V and 8 from J, leaving 16 bases between them. Here the CDR3 DNA reads TGTGCCAGCAGTTTGTCACGGGGGCGCGGGGGCTACACCTTC. This codes for CASSLSRGRGGYTF.

The sample holds many counts of this clonotype. The rearrangement joins TRBV29-1 to TRBJ1-5; 7 positions agree with TRBD1. The CDR3 length is 13 residues. V shed 4 bases and J 4 bases; nucleotides not matched to a gene: 4. Germline V gives CDR1 SQVTM, CDR2 ANQGSEA. CDR3 nucleotide sequence: TGCAGCGTTGTCGGGACAGAGAATCAGCCCCAGCATTTT. It specifies CSVVGTENQPQHF.

The chain is built from TRBV6-2 or TRBV6-3 and TRBJ2-2; TRBD2 aligns across 11 bases. The V and J ends lost 2 bases and 0 bases, in that order; junction bases with no gene match: 2. The CDR3 contains 17 residues. Looked up from germline, CDR1 is MNHEY and CDR2 is SVGEGT. The CDR3 protein is CASSYPLAGANTGELFF. The CDR3 nucleotides are TGTGCCAGCAGTTACCCACTAGCGGGGGCGAACACCGGGGAGCTGTTTTTT.

V is TRBV12-3 or TRBV12-4 and J is TRBJ2-2; the D gene is possibly TRBD2 (6 bases). Trimming pared 6 bases from V and 1 base from J, leaving 15 bases between. This CDR3 is built from 16 residues. CDR3: CASRRGAGQNTGELFF. Here the CDR3 DNA reads TGTGCCAGCAGGCGCGGGGCGGGGCAGAACACCGGGGAGCTGTTTTTT.

The rearrangement links TRBV9 to TRBJ1-3; D is uncertain. The germline V gene has CDR1 SGDLS and CDR2 YYNGEE. V was trimmed by 0 bases and J by 4 bases, leaving 5 bases between them. The CDR3 runs to 13 residues. Here the CDR3 reads CASSVDSGNTIYF. Written as DNA, the CDR3 is TGTGCCAGCAGCGTAGACAGCGGAAACACCATATATTTT.

In this sample, this clonotype turned up many times. The chain recombines TRBV6-5 with TRBJ2-2, with 9 nucleotides matching TRBD2. The CDR3 has 16 residues. In germline, CDR1 is MNHEY, CDR2 SVGAGI. The V gene end was trimmed by 0 bases and the J gene end by 4 bases; junction bases not matched to a gene: 3. In DNA, the CDR3 is TGTGCCAGCAGTTACTCGACTAGCGGTGCCACCGGGGAGCTGTTTTTT. It translates to CASSYSTSGATGELFF.

The rearrangement uses TRBV19 and TRBJ2-3; TRBD2 matches at 13 bases. In germline, CDR1 is LNHDA, CDR2 SQIVND (reference sequence). The CDR3 sequence is 17 residues long. V trimming: 1 base; J trimming: 9 bases; junction bases outside the gene matches: 10. Here the CDR3 DNA reads TGTGCCAGTAGTATAGGATCGGGACTAGCGGGGATGATCACGCAGTATTTT. Protein sequence: CASSIGSGLAGMITQYF.

There are a few counts of this clonotype. The chain joins TRBV29-1 to TRBJ2-1; 9 bases line up with TRBD2. V lost 2 bases to trimming and J lost 10 bases; unmatched junction nucleotides: 9. Germline V lookup: CDR1 SQVTM, CDR2 ANQGSEA. This CDR3 is built from 14 residues. This chain's CDR3 is CSVEPSGLAVEQFF. The CDR3 coding sequence is TGCAGCGTTGAACCCTCGGGACTAGCTGTCGAGCAGTTCTTC.

This clonotype was recorded at least ten times. V usage is TRBV20-1 and J usage is TRBJ2-6, with D unclear. Per germline, CDR1 DFQATT and CDR2 SNEGSKA (reference sequence). The CDR3 consists of 12 residues. V lost 4 bases and J 0 bases, leaving 1 base between the germline ends. CDR3 nucleotides: TGCAGTGCTACCTCTGGGGCCAACGTCCTGACTTTC. Its translation is CSATSGANVLTF.